This T cell receptor beta chain was obtained from a study of tumor-infiltrating lymphocytes in primary liver carcinoma. As for this clonotype: Its specificity is unknown.

Total RNA (approximately 450 ng) served as template for TCR beta cDNA synthesis primed by a constant-region primer. Three-round nested multiplex PCR performed with slightly modified ARM-PCR produced the TCR beta libraries. Each of the first two PCR rounds ran roughly 9 cycles with TRBV1-TRBV30 forward and C-beta reverse primers. In TCRdb, the multiplex PCR reads were re-called with MiXCR into one record per CDR3 protein. This table holds about 180,000 distinct CDR3 sequences, 50% to 75% found once. Study results and caveats: Pairs comparing tumor with adjacent tissue or blood overlapped less than pairs drawn from tumor regions. The top-250-clone fraction was significantly higher in tumors than in blood (p = 0.039). Left bulk and unsorted, the samples did not allow CD4+ and CD8+ repertoires to be compared.

Trimming took 5 bases from V and 1 from J, leaving 11 bases between them. The CDR3 is made up of 14 amino acids. Looked up from germline, CDR1 is MNHEY and CDR2 is SVGAGI. They got blood RNA out of unsorted whole blood and also pulled out germline DNA. The researchers drew roughly 3.8 milliliters of peripheral blood before surgery. Sequenced material: peripheral blood. The TCR originated in a man in his forties with primary liver carcinoma and hepatitis B virus infection. The chain has TRBV6-5 and TRBJ1-1, with D maybe TRBD1 (5 bases). The CDR3 coding sequence is TGTGCCAGCAGTGTGAGCGGGACGAACACTGAAGCTTTCTTT. As protein: CASSVSGTNTEAFF.